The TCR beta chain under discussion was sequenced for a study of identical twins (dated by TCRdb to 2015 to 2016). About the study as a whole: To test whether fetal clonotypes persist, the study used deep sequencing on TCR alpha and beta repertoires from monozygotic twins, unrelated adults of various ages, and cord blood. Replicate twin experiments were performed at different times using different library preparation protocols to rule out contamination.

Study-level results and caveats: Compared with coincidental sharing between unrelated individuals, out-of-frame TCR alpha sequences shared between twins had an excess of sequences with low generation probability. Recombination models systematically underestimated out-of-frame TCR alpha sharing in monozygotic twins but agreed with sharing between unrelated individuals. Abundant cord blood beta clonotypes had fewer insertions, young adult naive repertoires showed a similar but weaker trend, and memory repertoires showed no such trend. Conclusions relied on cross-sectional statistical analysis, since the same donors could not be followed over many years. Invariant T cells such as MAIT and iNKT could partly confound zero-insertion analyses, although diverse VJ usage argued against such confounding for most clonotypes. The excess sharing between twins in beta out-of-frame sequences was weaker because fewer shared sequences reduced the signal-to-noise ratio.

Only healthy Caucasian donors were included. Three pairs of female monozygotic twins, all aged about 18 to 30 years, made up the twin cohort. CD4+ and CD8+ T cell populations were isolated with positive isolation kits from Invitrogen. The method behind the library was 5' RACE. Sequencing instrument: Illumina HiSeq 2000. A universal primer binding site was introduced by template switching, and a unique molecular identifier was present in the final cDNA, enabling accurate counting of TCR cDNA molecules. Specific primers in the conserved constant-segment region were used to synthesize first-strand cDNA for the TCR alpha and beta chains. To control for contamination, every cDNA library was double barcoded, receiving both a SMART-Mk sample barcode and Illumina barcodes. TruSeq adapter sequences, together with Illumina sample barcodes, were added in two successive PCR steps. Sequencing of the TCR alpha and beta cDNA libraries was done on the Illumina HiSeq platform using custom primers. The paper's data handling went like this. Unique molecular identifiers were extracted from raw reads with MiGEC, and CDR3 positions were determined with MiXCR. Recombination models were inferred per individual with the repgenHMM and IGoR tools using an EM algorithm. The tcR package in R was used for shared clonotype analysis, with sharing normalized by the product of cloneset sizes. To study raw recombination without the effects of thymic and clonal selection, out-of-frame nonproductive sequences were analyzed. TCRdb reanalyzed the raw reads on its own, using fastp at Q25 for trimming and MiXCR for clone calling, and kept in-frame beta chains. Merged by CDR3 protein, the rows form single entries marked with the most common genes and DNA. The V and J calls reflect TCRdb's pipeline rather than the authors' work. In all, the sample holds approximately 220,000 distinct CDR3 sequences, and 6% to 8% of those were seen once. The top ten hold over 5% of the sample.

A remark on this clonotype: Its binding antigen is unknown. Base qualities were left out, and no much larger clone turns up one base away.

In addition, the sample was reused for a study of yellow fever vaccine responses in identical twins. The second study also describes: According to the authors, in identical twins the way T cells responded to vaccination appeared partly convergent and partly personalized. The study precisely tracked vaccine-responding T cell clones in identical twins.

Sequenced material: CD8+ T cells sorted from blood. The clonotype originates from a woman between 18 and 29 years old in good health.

The base sequence is TGTGCCACCAGTGAAGGGACAGGGGGCTCCTACAATGAGCAGTTCTTC. Protein translation: CATSEGTGGSYNEQFF. The V and J genes are TRBV24-1 and TRBJ2-1; 11 bases in the junction line up with TRBD1. The CDR3, from cysteine to phenylalanine, totals 16 residues. Only the CDR3 part of the read is kept: 48 bases, read in frame from the first base. Taken from the germline V gene, the CDR1 and CDR2 loops are KGHDR and SFDVKD. Trimming removed 4 bases from V and 0 bases from J; the gene matches leave 1 base unexplained.